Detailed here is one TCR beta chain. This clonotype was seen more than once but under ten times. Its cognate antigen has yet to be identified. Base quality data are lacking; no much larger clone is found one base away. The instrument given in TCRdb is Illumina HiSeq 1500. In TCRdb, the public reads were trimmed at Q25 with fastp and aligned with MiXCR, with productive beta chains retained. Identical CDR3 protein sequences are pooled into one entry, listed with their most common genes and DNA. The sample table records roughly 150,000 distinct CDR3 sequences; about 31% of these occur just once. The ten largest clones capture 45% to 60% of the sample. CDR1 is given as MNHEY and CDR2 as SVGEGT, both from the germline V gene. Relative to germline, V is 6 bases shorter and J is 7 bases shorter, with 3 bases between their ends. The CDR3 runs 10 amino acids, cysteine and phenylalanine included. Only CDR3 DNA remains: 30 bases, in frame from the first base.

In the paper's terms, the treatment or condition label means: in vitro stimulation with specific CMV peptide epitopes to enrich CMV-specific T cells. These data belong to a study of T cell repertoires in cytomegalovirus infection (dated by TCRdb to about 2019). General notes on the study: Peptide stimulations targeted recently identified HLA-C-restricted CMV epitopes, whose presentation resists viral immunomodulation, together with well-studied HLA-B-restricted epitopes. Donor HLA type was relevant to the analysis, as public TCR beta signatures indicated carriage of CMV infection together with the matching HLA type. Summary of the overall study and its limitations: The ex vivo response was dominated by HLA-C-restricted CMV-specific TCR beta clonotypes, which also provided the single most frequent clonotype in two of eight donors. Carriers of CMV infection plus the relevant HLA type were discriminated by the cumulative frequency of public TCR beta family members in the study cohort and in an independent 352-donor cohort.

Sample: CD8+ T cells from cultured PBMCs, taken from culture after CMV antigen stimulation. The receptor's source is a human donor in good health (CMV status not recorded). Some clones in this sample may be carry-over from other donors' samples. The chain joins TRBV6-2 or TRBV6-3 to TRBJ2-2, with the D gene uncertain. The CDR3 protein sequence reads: CASRDGELFF. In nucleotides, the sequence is TGTGCCAGCAGGGACGGGGAGCTGTTTTTT.